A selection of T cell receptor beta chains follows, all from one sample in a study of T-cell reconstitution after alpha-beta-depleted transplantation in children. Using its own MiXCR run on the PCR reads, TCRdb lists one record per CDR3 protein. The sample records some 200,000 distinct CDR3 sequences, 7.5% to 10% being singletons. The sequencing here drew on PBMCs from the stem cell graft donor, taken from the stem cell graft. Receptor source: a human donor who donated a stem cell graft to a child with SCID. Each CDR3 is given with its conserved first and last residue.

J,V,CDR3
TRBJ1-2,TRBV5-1,CASSPVGGSGYGYTF
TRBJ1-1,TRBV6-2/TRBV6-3,CASSYGQAKGLNTEAFF
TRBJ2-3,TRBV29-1,CSARSQGDRGKNTQYF
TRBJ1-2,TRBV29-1,CSVEELGGYTF
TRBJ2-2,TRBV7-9,CASSLTSGNTGELFF
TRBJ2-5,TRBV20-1,CSARSGGPETQYF
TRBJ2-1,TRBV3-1,CASSQTAYNEQFF
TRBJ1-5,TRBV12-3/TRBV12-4,CASSFAGFNQPQHF
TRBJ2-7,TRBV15,CATSRDTSRPYEQYF
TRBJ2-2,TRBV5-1,CASSTGSNTGELFF
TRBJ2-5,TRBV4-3,CASSIAGGETQYF
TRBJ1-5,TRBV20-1,CSAARYGQPQHF
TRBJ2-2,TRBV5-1,CASSSQGVGELFF
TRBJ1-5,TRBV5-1,CASSLEGARNQPQHF
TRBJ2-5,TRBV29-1,CSVATGTTQETQYF